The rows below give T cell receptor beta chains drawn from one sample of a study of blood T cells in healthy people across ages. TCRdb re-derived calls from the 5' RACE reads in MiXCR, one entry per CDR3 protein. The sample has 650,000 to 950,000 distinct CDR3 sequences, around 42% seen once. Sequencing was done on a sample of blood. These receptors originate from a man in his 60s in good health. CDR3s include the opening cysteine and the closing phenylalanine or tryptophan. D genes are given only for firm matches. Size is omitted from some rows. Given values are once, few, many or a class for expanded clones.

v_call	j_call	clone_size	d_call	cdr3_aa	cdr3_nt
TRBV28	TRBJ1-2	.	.	CASSLTLRDGGYTF	TGTGCCAGCAGTTTAACTCTCCGGGACGGCGGCTACACCTTC
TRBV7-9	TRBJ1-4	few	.	CASSRGSWEKLFF	TGTGCCAGCAGCAGGGGCAGTTGGGAAAAACTGTTTTTT
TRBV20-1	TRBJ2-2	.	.	CSARGFPPGRTGELFF	TGCAGTGCTAGAGGATTCCCCCCAGGTCGGACCGGGGAGCTGTTTTTT
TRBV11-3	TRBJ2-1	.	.	CASSLDYPSLVRFF	TGTGCCAGCAGCTTAGATTATCCATCTTTGGTGCGGTTCTTC
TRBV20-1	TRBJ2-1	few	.	CSARETLGGASSYNEQFF	TGCAGTGCTAGAGAGACTCTCGGAGGGGCGAGCTCCTACAATGAGCAGTTCTTC
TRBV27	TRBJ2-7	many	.	CASRGSSYEQYF	TGTGCCAGCAGAGGTAGCTCCTACGAGCAGTACTTC
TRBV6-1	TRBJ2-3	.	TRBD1	CASTEDRATDTQYF	TGTGCCAGCACCGAGGACAGGGCAACAGATACGCAGTATTTT
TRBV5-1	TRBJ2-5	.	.	CASSLGMWGDQETQYF	TGCGCCAGCAGCTTGGGTATGTGGGGAGACCAAGAGACCCAGTACTTC
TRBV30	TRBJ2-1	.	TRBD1	CASASARQGRNEQFF	TGTGCCTCCGCCTCGGCCAGACAGGGTCGAAATGAGCAGTTCTTC
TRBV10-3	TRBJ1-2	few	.	CAISEQAARSGYTF	TGTGCCATCAGTGAGCAGGCCGCTCGAAGTGGCTACACCTTC
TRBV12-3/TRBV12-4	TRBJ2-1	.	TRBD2	CASRLAGSGDEQFF	TGTGCCAGTCGACTAGCGGGGTCAGGGGATGAGCAGTTCTTC
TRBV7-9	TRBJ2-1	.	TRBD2	CAVQRGGLIPTYNEQFF	TGTGCCGTCCAGCGGGGGGGCCTCATCCCGACCTACAATGAGCAGTTCTTC
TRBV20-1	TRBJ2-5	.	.	CSAGDFNEQYF	TGCAGTGCTGGGGACTTTAATGAGCAGTACTTC
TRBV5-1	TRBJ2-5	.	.	CASSHGPPLNEQYF	TGCGCCAGCAGCCACGGGCCCCCCTTGAATGAGCAGTACTTC
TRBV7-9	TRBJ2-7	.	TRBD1	CTSREAGTGSEQYF	TGTACCAGCAGGGAGGCCGGGACAGGGAGCGAGCAGTACTTC
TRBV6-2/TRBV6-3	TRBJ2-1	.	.	CASSYSTLNEQFF	TGTGCCAGCAGTTACTCGACCCTCAATGAGCAGTTCTTC
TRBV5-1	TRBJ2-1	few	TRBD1	CASSFGTGNNEQFF	TGCGCCAGCAGCTTTGGGACAGGAAACAATGAGCAGTTCTTC
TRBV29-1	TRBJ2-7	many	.	CSVENGYEQYF	TGCAGCGTTGAAAACGGCTACGAGCAGTACTTC
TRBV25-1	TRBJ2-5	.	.	CASGGDSKAETQYF	TGTGCCAGCGGGGGGGACAGTAAGGCGGAGACCCAGTACTTC
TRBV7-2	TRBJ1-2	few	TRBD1	CASSFATGYGYTF	TGTGCCAGCAGCTTCGCGACAGGGTATGGCTACACCTTC
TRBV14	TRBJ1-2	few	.	CASSQETGPYGYTF	TGTGCCAGCAGCCAGGAGACAGGCCCCTATGGCTACACCTTC
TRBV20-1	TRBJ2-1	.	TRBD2	CSAGDLPSGGVLEESYNEQFF	TGCAGTGCTGGAGATCTCCCCAGCGGGGGGGTCCTAGAGGAGTCCTACAATGAGCAGTTCTTC
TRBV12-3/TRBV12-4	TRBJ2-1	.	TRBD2	CASRSLAGGVHEQFF	TGTGCCAGCAGATCACTAGCGGGGGGTGTCCATGAGCAGTTCTTC
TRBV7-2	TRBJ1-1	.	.	CASQLRGLAEAFF	TGTGCCAGCCAACTCAGGGGTCTAGCTGAAGCTTTCTTT
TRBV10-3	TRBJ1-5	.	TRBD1	CAIGDRDNQPQHF	TGTGCCATCGGGGACAGGGACAATCAGCCCCAGCATTTT
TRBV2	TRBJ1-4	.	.	CASTGPMNEKLFF	TGTGCCAGCACGGGACCGATGAATGAAAAACTGTTTTTT
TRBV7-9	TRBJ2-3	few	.	CASSFGQGGSGDTQYF	TGTGCCAGCAGCTTCGGCCAGGGGGGATCTGGAGATACGCAGTATTTT
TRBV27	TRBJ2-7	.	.	CASSSWGTSSYEQYF	TGTGCCAGCAGTTCGTGGGGGACCAGCTCCTACGAGCAGTACTTC
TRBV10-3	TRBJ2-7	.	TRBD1	CAISSTGDYEQYF	TGTGCCATCAGTTCGACAGGGGACTACGAGCAGTACTTC